In this sample, the clone carrying this T cell receptor (beta chain) turned up a few times. As yet, its antigen is unknown. Germline assignment: CDR1 MNHEY and CDR2 SVGEGT. V was clipped by 2 bases and J by 4 bases; unmatched bases: 9. The CDR3 is 17 amino acids. The data were obtained in a study of Ad26.COV2.S vaccination and SARS-CoV-2 variants. As for the study in general: Dosing was one shot or two shots 56 days apart.

This table comes from immunoSEQ multiplex PCR, and its TCRdb copy is limited to in-frame clones, with some not included. The sample lists some 350,000 clones, roughly 84% occurring once. Study-wide points: Non-spike TCR breadth showed similarity between vaccine and placebo recipients. Total T cell responses may have been underestimated by the TCR breadth and depth analyses.

Treatment meaning: around 19 received Ad26.COV2.S at low or high dose, single or two shots; about 5 received placebo; per-sample allocation not given. The samples date from day 63 after the first vaccine or placebo injection. This TCR came from a person between 18 and 65 years old who received the Ad26.COV2.S COVID-19 vaccine or a placebo. Sequences were derived from peripheral blood, sampled in a trial of Ad26.COV2.S vaccine versus placebo. J is TRBJ1-3 and V is TRBV6-2 or TRBV6-3; 9 nucleotides match TRBD1. CDR3 loop: CASSYREGTGCGNTIYF. CDR3 bases: TGTGCCAGCAGTTACCGTGAAGGGACAGGGTGCGGAAACACCATATATTTT.